The rows below give T cell receptor beta chains drawn from one sample of a study of vaccination and CD4 T cells after COVID-19. TCRdb fed the PCR reads into MiXCR, producing one record per CDR3 protein. The table records over 20,000 distinct CDR3 sequences, approximately 28% of them present only once. Antigen specificity for these receptors is unknown. The sample here was CD4+ T cells from blood, cultured in vitro, taken about 7 months after SARS-CoV-2 vaccination. All receptors come from a human donor who had recovered from COVID-19. The CDR3 runs from the conserved cysteine through the conserved F or W. The order of the fields is J gene, D gene, clone size, V gene, CDR3 protein, CDR3 DNA. A D gene is named only where the DNA matches it firmly. Rows give clone size only sometimes, using once, few, many, or a class for an expanded clone.

TRBJ1-6	NA	NA	TRBV6-1	CASSEDSPLHF	TGTGCCAGCAGTGAAGATTCACCCCTCCACTTT
TRBJ2-1	NA	NA	TRBV28	CAIRKGGSYNEQFF	TGTGCCATCCGAAAGGGGGGCTCCTACAATGAGCAGTTCTTC
TRBJ2-1	TRBD2	few	TRBV15	CATSERTSGRIEQFF	TGTGCCACCAGCGAGAGGACTAGCGGGAGGATTGAGCAGTTCTTC
TRBJ2-1	TRBD2	NA	TRBV7-2	CASSLASGSHNEQFF	TGTGCCAGCAGCCTCGCTAGCGGGAGCCACAATGAGCAGTTCTTC
TRBJ2-1	NA	NA	TRBV6-1	CASTGNTYNEQFF	TGTGCCAGCACTGGGAACACATACAATGAGCAGTTCTTC
TRBJ2-7	NA	few	TRBV28	CASSDSLALHSYEQYF	TGTGCCAGCAGTGACTCATTAGCGCTACATTCCTACGAGCAGTACTTC
TRBJ2-7	NA	NA	TRBV7-8	CASSLAPGVGEQYF	TGTGCCAGCAGCTTAGCTCCAGGGGTGGGCGAGCAGTACTTC
TRBJ2-1	TRBD2	NA	TRBV7-8	CASSSGTSGSLNEQFF	TGTGCTAGCAGCTCCGGGACTAGCGGGAGTCTCAATGAGCAGTTCTTC
TRBJ1-5	NA	medium-sized	TRBV7-2	CASSLVPGYGQPQHF	TGTGCCAGCAGCTTAGTTCCAGGGTATGGACAGCCCCAGCATTTT
TRBJ2-7	TRBD2	NA	TRBV2	CGSSDHGTSRYEQYF	TGTGGCAGCAGTGACCATGGGACTAGCCGCTACGAGCAGTACTTC
TRBJ2-5	TRBD1	NA	TRBV6-2/TRBV6-3	CASSLQGVGETQYF	TGTGCCAGCAGCCTCCAGGGGGTCGGGGAGACCCAGTACTTC
TRBJ2-2	TRBD2	NA	TRBV12-3/TRBV12-4	CASSLLLAGGPAGELFF	TGTGCCAGCAGTTTACTACTAGCGGGAGGGCCGGCCGGGGAGCTGTTTTTT
TRBJ2-1	NA	NA	TRBV15	CATSRDYRGGNEQFF	TGTGCCACCAGCAGAGATTACCGGGGTGGGAATGAGCAGTTCTTC
TRBJ2-1	NA	few	TRBV24-1	CATSDFGRDNEQFF	TGTGCCACCAGTGATTTTGGCAGGGATAATGAGCAGTTCTTC
TRBJ2-3	NA	few	TRBV28	CASSLGGSTDTQYF	TGTGCCAGCAGTTTGGGGGGAAGCACAGATACGCAGTATTTT
TRBJ1-1	NA	NA	TRBV7-2	CASSPARDMNTEAFF	TGTGCCAGCAGCCCAGCCCGGGACATGAATACTGAAGCTTTCTTT
TRBJ2-3	NA	NA	TRBV5-5	CASSLNGHTVASTDTQYF	TGTGCCAGCAGCTTGAATGGTCACACAGTGGCTAGCACAGATACGCAGTATTTT
TRBJ2-7	TRBD2	NA	TRBV29-1	CSVGLGRASYEQYF	TGCAGCGTTGGTCTCGGGAGGGCCTCCTACGAGCAGTACTTC
TRBJ2-5	TRBD1	NA	TRBV6-1	CASSRQGETQYF	TGTGCCAGCAGCAGACAGGGGGAGACCCAGTACTTC
TRBJ2-5	TRBD2	medium-sized	TRBV20-1	CSASLLAGGQETQYF	TGCAGTGCTAGTCTGCTAGCGGGGGGCCAAGAGACCCAGTACTTC
TRBJ2-7	NA	NA	TRBV20-1	CSAKTGTSAAYNYEQYF	TGCAGTGCTAAGACCGGGACCTCGGCCGCTTATAACTACGAGCAGTACTTC
TRBJ2-3	NA	once	TRBV19	CTSSADRSTDTQYF	TGTACCAGTAGTGCCGACAGGAGCACAGATACGCAGTATTTT
TRBJ2-1	NA	few	TRBV15	CATSRDGVRSYNEQFF	TGTGCCACCAGCAGAGACGGTGTCCGTTCCTACAATGAGCAGTTCTTC
TRBJ2-1	NA	few	TRBV7-2	CASSSSGLTHNEQFF	TGTGCCAGCAGCTCCTCTGGACTAACGCACAATGAGCAGTTCTTC
TRBJ1-6	TRBD1	few	TRBV28	CASKGGRTGSTSSYNSPLHF	TGTGCCAGCAAGGGGGGGCGGACAGGGTCGACGAGCTCCTATAATTCACCCCTCCACTTT
TRBJ2-7	NA	NA	TRBV5-6	CASSRADSYEQYF	TGTGCCAGCAGCCGTGCGGATTCCTACGAGCAGTACTTC
TRBJ1-1	NA	NA	TRBV2	CASSGGTEAFF	TGTGCCAGCAGCGGGGGCACTGAAGCTTTCTTT
TRBJ2-1	TRBD2	few	TRBV10-1	CASSPLAGSYNEQFF	TGCGCCAGCAGCCCTTTAGCGGGCTCCTACAATGAGCAGTTCTTC
TRBJ2-1	NA	NA	TRBV7-8	CASSLSGIDEQFF	TGTGCCAGCTCCCTTAGCGGAATCGATGAGCAGTTCTTC
TRBJ1-5	TRBD1	NA	TRBV27	CASGPDRDVYQPQHF	TGTGCCAGCGGCCCGGACAGGGACGTGTATCAGCCCCAGCATTTT
TRBJ2-7	TRBD1	NA	TRBV6-5	CASSSDRGQGIHF	TGTGCCAGCAGTTCCGACCGCGGACAGGGTATACACTTC
TRBJ2-5	NA	NA	TRBV28	CASRLTGTLRETQYF	TGTGCCAGCAGGCTGACCGGGACTCTGAGAGAGACCCAGTACTTC
TRBJ2-7	NA	few	TRBV19	CASSIGPGPEQYF	TGTGCCAGTAGTATCGGACCGGGACCCGAGCAGTACTTC
TRBJ2-3	NA	few	TRBV7-9	CASSLGRGTDTQYF	TGTGCCAGCAGCTTAGGGCGGGGCACAGATACGCAGTATTTT
TRBJ2-7	TRBD2	few	TRBV6-2/TRBV6-3	CASSYLAGAQEYF	TGTGCCAGCAGTTATCTAGCGGGGGCCCAGGAGTACTTC
TRBJ2-1	NA	NA	TRBV27	CASKPRASSYNEQFF	TGTGCCAGCAAGCCAAGAGCCAGCTCCTACAATGAGCAGTTCTTC
TRBJ2-5	NA	NA	TRBV18	CASSPSAFETQYF	TGTGCCAGCTCACCATCAGCGTTTGAGACCCAGTACTTC